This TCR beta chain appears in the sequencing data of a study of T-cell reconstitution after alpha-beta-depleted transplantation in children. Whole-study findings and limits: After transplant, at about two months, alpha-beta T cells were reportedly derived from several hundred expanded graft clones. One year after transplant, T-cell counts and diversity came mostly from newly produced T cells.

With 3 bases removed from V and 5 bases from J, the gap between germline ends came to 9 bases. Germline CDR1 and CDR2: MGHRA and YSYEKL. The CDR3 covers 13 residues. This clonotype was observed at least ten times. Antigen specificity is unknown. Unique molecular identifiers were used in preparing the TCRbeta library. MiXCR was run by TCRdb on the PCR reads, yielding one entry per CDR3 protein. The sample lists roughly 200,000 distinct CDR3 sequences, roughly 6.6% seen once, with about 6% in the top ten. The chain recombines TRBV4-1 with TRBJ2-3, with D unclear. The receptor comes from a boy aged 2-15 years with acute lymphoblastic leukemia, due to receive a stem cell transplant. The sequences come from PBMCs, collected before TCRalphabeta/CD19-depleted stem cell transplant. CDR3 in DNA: TGCGCCAGCAGCCAGGGCGAGCAAGATACGCAGTATTTT. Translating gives CASSQGEQDTQYF.